A selection of T cell receptor beta chains follows, all from one sample in a study of early T cells in non-severe SARS-CoV-2 infection. TCRdb re-analysed the 5' RACE reads in MiXCR, keeping a single row per CDR3 protein. This table has tens of thousands of distinct CDR3 sequences, 10% to 13% appearing once. Sequenced sample: whole blood. Receptor source: an adult who was a healthcare worker with PCR-confirmed SARS-CoV-2 infection or an uninfected control (not recorded which). CDR3s include the opening cysteine and the closing phenylalanine or tryptophan. The order of the fields is CDR3 protein, CDR3 DNA, clone size, D gene, V gene, J gene. A D gene is named only where the DNA matches it firmly. A row's size may be missing; if present it is once, few, many or a size class.

cdr3_aa: CASSISGTGEQYF; cdr3_nt: TGTGCCAGTAGTATAAGCGGGACAGGCGAGCAGTACTTC; clone_size: NA; d_call: NA; v_call: TRBV19; j_call: TRBJ2-7
cdr3_aa: CASSWGQPSDEQYF; cdr3_nt: TGTGCCAGCAGCTGGGGACAGCCTTCCGACGAGCAGTACTTC; clone_size: few; d_call: TRBD1; v_call: TRBV7-2; j_call: TRBJ2-7
cdr3_aa: CASSLGLVIYNEQFF; cdr3_nt: TGCGCCAGCAGCTTGGGGCTAGTAATTTACAATGAGCAGTTCTTC; clone_size: NA; d_call: NA; v_call: TRBV5-1; j_call: TRBJ2-1
cdr3_aa: CASSLLSPNQPQHF; cdr3_nt: TGTGCCAGCAGTCTCCTGAGCCCCAATCAGCCCCAGCATTTT; clone_size: medium-sized; d_call: NA; v_call: TRBV27; j_call: TRBJ1-5
cdr3_aa: CASSPGPSYTQEFF; cdr3_nt: TGTGCCAGCTCACCGGGACCTAGCTACACCCAAGAGTTCTTC; clone_size: few; d_call: NA; v_call: TRBV18; j_call: TRBJ2-1
cdr3_aa: CASSLALSGVGTDTQYF; cdr3_nt: TGTGCCAGCAGCTTAGCGCTTTCAGGGGTTGGCACAGATACGCAGTATTTT; clone_size: NA; d_call: NA; v_call: TRBV7-2; j_call: TRBJ2-3
cdr3_aa: CSARRGITSNREQFF; cdr3_nt: TGCAGTGCTAGGAGGGGGATCACTAGTAACCGTGAGCAGTTCTTC; clone_size: many; d_call: NA; v_call: TRBV20-1; j_call: TRBJ2-1
cdr3_aa: CATSDPTSGRGDEQFF; cdr3_nt: TGTGCCACCAGTGATCCTACTAGCGGGAGGGGTGATGAGCAGTTCTTC; clone_size: many; d_call: TRBD2; v_call: TRBV24-1; j_call: TRBJ2-1
cdr3_aa: CASSLEQNSYNEQFF; cdr3_nt: TGCGCCAGCAGCTTGGAGCAGAATTCCTACAATGAGCAGTTCTTC; clone_size: many; d_call: NA; v_call: TRBV5-1; j_call: TRBJ2-1
cdr3_aa: CASGVADTQYF; cdr3_nt: TGTGCCAGCGGGGTTGCAGATACGCAGTATTTT; clone_size: many; d_call: NA; v_call: TRBV13; j_call: TRBJ2-3
cdr3_aa: CASSYSPGQGIAPNSPLHF; cdr3_nt: TGTGCCAGCAGTTACTCACCGGGACAGGGGATAGCGCCTAATTCACCCCTCCACTTT; clone_size: NA; d_call: TRBD1; v_call: TRBV6-5; j_call: TRBJ1-6
cdr3_aa: CASSPTHRETQYF; cdr3_nt: TGTGCCAGCTCACCGACTCACCGAGAGACCCAGTACTTC; clone_size: few; d_call: NA; v_call: TRBV18; j_call: TRBJ2-5
cdr3_aa: CASSLFGTGEETQYF; cdr3_nt: TGTGCCAGCAGCCTATTCGGGACAGGTGAAGAGACCCAGTACTTC; clone_size: NA; d_call: TRBD1; v_call: TRBV7-2; j_call: TRBJ2-5
cdr3_aa: CSVLEGAAEAFF; cdr3_nt: TGCAGCGTTTTGGAGGGGGCCGCTGAAGCTTTCTTT; clone_size: NA; d_call: TRBD1; v_call: TRBV29-1; j_call: TRBJ1-1
cdr3_aa: CASSHRVPRSSEQYF; cdr3_nt: TGTGCCAGCTCCCACCGGGTCCCGAGGTCGAGCGAGCAGTACTTC; clone_size: NA; d_call: NA; v_call: TRBV11-2; j_call: TRBJ2-7
cdr3_aa: CASSPFGALAELFF; cdr3_nt: TGTGCCAGCAGCCCATTTGGGGCCCTAGCCGAGCTGTTTTTT; clone_size: many; d_call: NA; v_call: TRBV7-6; j_call: TRBJ2-2
cdr3_aa: CASSQDHRQFYGYTF; cdr3_nt: TGTGCCAGCAGCCAAGACCACCGGCAGTTCTATGGCTACACCTTC; clone_size: many; d_call: NA; v_call: TRBV4-2; j_call: TRBJ1-2
cdr3_aa: CASTDTRRATDTQYF; cdr3_nt: TGTGCCAGCACCGACACCCGGAGGGCCACAGATACGCAGTATTTT; clone_size: NA; d_call: NA; v_call: TRBV6-2/TRBV6-3; j_call: TRBJ2-3
cdr3_aa: CASSADRELTEAFF; cdr3_nt: TGTGCCAGCAGCGCGGACAGGGAACTCACTGAAGCTTTCTTT; clone_size: NA; d_call: TRBD1; v_call: TRBV2; j_call: TRBJ1-1
cdr3_aa: CASSLTSSSPGELFF; cdr3_nt: TGTGCCAGCAGCTTAACCTCTAGCAGCCCCGGGGAGCTGTTTTTT; clone_size: many; d_call: NA; v_call: TRBV7-3; j_call: TRBJ2-2
cdr3_aa: CATSDARLKSETQYF; cdr3_nt: TGTGCCACCAGTGACGCGCGGTTGAAATCAGAGACCCAGTACTTC; clone_size: NA; d_call: NA; v_call: TRBV24-1; j_call: TRBJ2-5
cdr3_aa: CSVEVATGELFF; cdr3_nt: TGCAGCGTTGAAGTGGCGACCGGGGAGCTGTTTTTT; clone_size: many; d_call: NA; v_call: TRBV29-1; j_call: TRBJ2-2
cdr3_aa: CASSYPGGSGGLRLEQYF; cdr3_nt: TGTGCCAGCAGTTACCCAGGTGGTAGCGGGGGACTACGTTTGGAGCAGTACTTC; clone_size: few; d_call: TRBD2; v_call: TRBV6-2/TRBV6-3; j_call: TRBJ2-7
cdr3_aa: CASSQLRGSGANVLTF; cdr3_nt: TGTGCCAGCAGCCAACTTCGGGGTTCCGGGGCCAACGTCCTGACTTTC; clone_size: few; d_call: NA; v_call: TRBV3-1; j_call: TRBJ2-6
cdr3_aa: CASSFYRDDEKLFF; cdr3_nt: TGTGCCAGCAGCTTTTACAGAGATGATGAAAAACTGTTTTTT; clone_size: NA; d_call: NA; v_call: TRBV7-2; j_call: TRBJ1-4
cdr3_aa: CASCPGGANVLTF; cdr3_nt: TGTGCCAGTTGCCCTGGGGGGGCCAACGTCCTGACTTTC; clone_size: few; d_call: NA; v_call: TRBV19; j_call: TRBJ2-6
cdr3_aa: CASSSDPGNTGELFF; cdr3_nt: TGTGCCAGCAGCTCCGACCCGGGGAACACCGGGGAGCTGTTTTTT; clone_size: many; d_call: NA; v_call: TRBV7-2; j_call: TRBJ2-2
cdr3_aa: CASNPRLGGETQYF; cdr3_nt: TGTGCCAGCAATCCCCGACTAGGTGGAGAGACCCAGTACTTC; clone_size: few; d_call: NA; v_call: TRBV6-2/TRBV6-3; j_call: TRBJ2-5
cdr3_aa: CASSPTMDLGLYEQYF; cdr3_nt: TGCGCCAGCAGCCCTACTATGGACCTTGGACTTTACGAGCAGTACTTC; clone_size: many; d_call: NA; v_call: TRBV4-3; j_call: TRBJ2-7
cdr3_aa: CASTSQQGATGYNEQFF; cdr3_nt: TGTGCCAGCACCTCCCAGCAGGGGGCTACCGGGTACAATGAGCAGTTCTTC; clone_size: many; d_call: TRBD1; v_call: TRBV5-6; j_call: TRBJ2-1
cdr3_aa: CSARDQSGIRTEAFF; cdr3_nt: TGCAGTGCTAGAGATCAGTCGGGGATTCGGACTGAAGCTTTCTTT; clone_size: many; d_call: NA; v_call: TRBV20-1; j_call: TRBJ1-1
cdr3_aa: CASRPAGQGGYEQYF; cdr3_nt: TGTGCCAGCAGGCCGGCGGGACAGGGTGGTTACGAGCAGTACTTC; clone_size: many; d_call: TRBD1; v_call: TRBV6-2/TRBV6-3; j_call: TRBJ2-7
cdr3_aa: CASSVLRGTEAFF; cdr3_nt: TGTGCCAGCAGCGTACTCAGGGGTACTGAAGCTTTCTTT; clone_size: few; d_call: NA; v_call: TRBV12-3/TRBV12-4; j_call: TRBJ1-1
cdr3_aa: CASSQDPSGINEQFF; cdr3_nt: TGCGCCAGCAGCCAAGATCCTAGCGGGATAAATGAGCAGTTCTTC; clone_size: many; d_call: TRBD2; v_call: TRBV4-1; j_call: TRBJ2-1
cdr3_aa: CASSPPRGREFF; cdr3_nt: TGTGCCAGCAGCCCCCCCAGGGGTCGCGAATTCTTC; clone_size: many; d_call: NA; v_call: TRBV5-4; j_call: TRBJ2-1
cdr3_aa: CASSVLGGTGPGELFF; cdr3_nt: TGTGCCAGCAGCGTACTGGGGGGCACAGGTCCGGGGGAGCTGTTTTTT; clone_size: few; d_call: NA; v_call: TRBV9; j_call: TRBJ2-2
cdr3_aa: CATNSDRADEQYF; cdr3_nt: TGTGCCACTAATAGTGACAGGGCAGACGAGCAGTACTTC; clone_size: many; d_call: TRBD1; v_call: TRBV10-3; j_call: TRBJ2-7
cdr3_aa: CSATPSGTVPDTQYF; cdr3_nt: TGCAGTGCTACCCCTAGCGGGACCGTCCCAGATACGCAGTATTTT; clone_size: few; d_call: TRBD2; v_call: TRBV20-1; j_call: TRBJ2-3
cdr3_aa: CASSSRAGVNTGELFF; cdr3_nt: TGTGCCAGCAGTTCAAGAGCAGGGGTCAACACCGGGGAGCTGTTTTTT; clone_size: many; d_call: NA; v_call: TRBV3-1; j_call: TRBJ2-2
cdr3_aa: CASSLGLAGHEQYF; cdr3_nt: TGTGCCAGCAGTTTGGGACTAGCGGGCCACGAGCAGTACTTC; clone_size: many; d_call: TRBD2; v_call: TRBV12-3/TRBV12-4; j_call: TRBJ2-7
cdr3_aa: CASSLVHRETDTQYF; cdr3_nt: TGCGCCAGCAGCTTGGTGCACAGGGAGACAGATACGCAGTATTTT; clone_size: few; d_call: NA; v_call: TRBV5-1; j_call: TRBJ2-3
cdr3_aa: CASSKGTLAETYEQYF; cdr3_nt: TGTGCCAGCAGCAAAGGTACGCTAGCGGAGACCTACGAGCAGTACTTC; clone_size: NA; d_call: NA; v_call: TRBV21-1; j_call: TRBJ2-7
cdr3_aa: CAIRPRATYNEQFF; cdr3_nt: TGTGCCATCAGGCCACGGGCTACCTACAATGAGCAGTTCTTC; clone_size: NA; d_call: NA; v_call: TRBV10-3; j_call: TRBJ2-1
cdr3_aa: CASSWDSPLHF; cdr3_nt: TGTGCCAGCAGTTGGGATTCACCCCTCCACTTT; clone_size: NA; d_call: NA; v_call: TRBV6-6; j_call: TRBJ1-6
cdr3_aa: CASSLESVTDTQYF; cdr3_nt: TGTGCCAGCAGCTTAGAGTCAGTCACAGATACGCAGTATTTT; clone_size: many; d_call: NA; v_call: TRBV11-3; j_call: TRBJ2-3